Listed below are T cell receptor beta chains from one sample, sequenced in a study of T cells after posttransplantation cyclophosphamide. Only in-frame clones appear in the TCRdb table, and some are missing; sequencing was by immunoSEQ multiplex PCR. The data hold about 16,000 clones, with 94% observed a single time. The source material was naive CD4+ T cells sorted from blood. These TCRs come from a woman aged 45-65 years in good health and a related stem cell transplant donor. CDR3s include the opening cysteine and the closing phenylalanine or tryptophan. Fields, in order: CDR3 protein, CDR3 DNA, D gene, clone size, V gene, J gene, CDR3 length. A D gene is named only where the DNA matches it firmly. Not all rows give a size; the values are once, few, many and, for expanded clones, a class.

CASSSEPGRNTEAFF	TGTGCCAGCAGCTCCGAACCTGGCCGGAACACTGAAGCTTTCTTT	NA	NA	TRBV5-4	TRBJ1-1	15
CASSWPSLSPYEQYF	TGTGCCAGCAGCTGGCCCTCGCTCAGTCCCTACGAGCAGTACTTC	NA	NA	TRBV11-2	TRBJ2-7	15
CASSLGQVFPDTQYF	TGTGCCAGCAGCCTAGGACAGGTCTTCCCAGATACGCAGTATTTT	TRBD1	NA	TRBV9	TRBJ2-3	15
CASTSGRGNQPQHF	TGTGCCAGTACCTCAGGCAGGGGCAATCAGCCCCAGCATTTT	NA	NA	TRBV19	TRBJ1-5	14
CASSLEAGEGDTQYF	TGCGCCAGCAGCTTGGAAGCGGGAGAGGGCGATACGCAGTATTTT	TRBD2	NA	TRBV5-1	TRBJ2-3	15
CASSHTPTGFNYGYTF	TGTGCCAGCAGCCATACACCGACAGGGTTCAACTATGGCTACACCTTC	TRBD1	once	TRBV4-2	TRBJ1-2	16
CASSVPQGAFNEQFF	TGTGCCAGCAGCGTACCGCAGGGGGCTTTCAATGAGCAGTTCTTC	TRBD1	NA	TRBV9	TRBJ2-1	15
CASSGQGQGGVKLFF	TGTGCCAGCAGCGGCCAGGGACAGGGAGGTGTAAAACTGTTTTTT	TRBD1	NA	TRBV9	TRBJ1-4	15
CASRSLGGETQYF	TGTGCCAGCAGGTCCTTGGGGGGAGAGACCCAGTACTTC	NA	NA	TRBV7-9	TRBJ2-5	13
CASSSVAGIAKNIQYF	TGTGCCAGCAGCTCCGTGGCGGGAATAGCCAAAAACATTCAGTACTTC	NA	NA	TRBV13	TRBJ2-4	16
CASSSGTGGETQYF	TGTGCCAGCAGTTCCGGGACAGGGGGGGAGACCCAGTACTTC	TRBD1	once	TRBV11-3	TRBJ2-5	14
CASSFGTANTGELFF	TGCGCCAGCAGCTTCGGGACAGCGAACACCGGGGAGCTGTTTTTT	TRBD1	NA	TRBV5-1	TRBJ2-2	15
CASSFSGISYNEQFF	TGTGCCAGCAGTTTTAGCGGGATCTCCTACAATGAGCAGTTCTTC	TRBD2	NA	TRBV6-5	TRBJ2-1	15
CASSPRGPGTGIYEQYF	TGTGCCAGCTCACCACGGGGTCCCGGGACAGGGATCTACGAGCAGTACTTC	TRBD1	NA	TRBV18	TRBJ2-7	17
CAWSARSWPYGYTF	TGTGCCTGGAGTGCCCGAAGTTGGCCCTATGGCTACACCTTC	NA	NA	TRBV30	TRBJ1-2	14
CASSQGFDYGYTF	TGTGCCAGCTCACAGGGGTTCGACTATGGCTACACCTTC	NA	once	TRBV18	TRBJ1-2	13
CATQDNPTYEQYF	TGTGCCACCCAAGACAATCCCACCTACGAGCAGTACTTC	NA	NA	TRBV25-1	TRBJ2-7	13
CASYGSGNSSYEQYF	TGCGCCAGCTATGGTAGCGGGAACTCCTCCTACGAGCAGTACTTC	TRBD2	NA	TRBV10-2	TRBJ2-7	15
CAVNGQGDLLKPQHF	TGTGCCGTCAACGGACAGGGGGACCTTCTGAAGCCCCAGCATTTT	TRBD1	NA	TRBV28	TRBJ1-5	15
CASSGPQGTGYTF	TGTGCCAGCAGCGGGCCCCAGGGTACTGGCTACACCTTC	NA	NA	TRBV7-3	TRBJ1-2	13
CASRNRGQGYTF	TGTGCCAGCAGAAACAGGGGGCAGGGCTACACCTTC	TRBD1	NA	TRBV6-5	TRBJ1-2	12
CASSYRETDTQYF	TGTGCCAGCAGCTACAGAGAGACAGATACGCAGTATTTT	NA	once	TRBV7-9	TRBJ2-3	13
CASSGGTEQYF	TGTGCCAGCAGCGGCGGGACCGAGCAGTACTTC	NA	NA	TRBV9	TRBJ2-7	11
CASRLGRTSPFEQFF	TGTGCCAGCAGGCTGGGGCGGACTAGCCCCTTTGAGCAGTTCTTC	TRBD2	NA	TRBV27	TRBJ2-1	15
CASSLFGEGVEQYF	TGTGCCAGCAGCCTATTTGGGGAGGGGGTCGAGCAGTACTTC	NA	NA	TRBV11-3	TRBJ2-7	14
CASTLTGETYEQYF	TGTGCCAGTACCTTAACAGGGGAGACATACGAGCAGTACTTC	TRBD1	NA	TRBV19	TRBJ2-7	14
CASSPITAGQGANTEAFF	TGTGCCAGCTCACCGATCACAGCGGGACAGGGGGCGAACACTGAAGCTTTCTTT	TRBD1	NA	TRBV18	TRBJ1-1	18
CASSLKREGRWTGELFF	TGCGCCAGCAGCTTGAAGCGGGAGGGCCGATGGACCGGGGAGCTGTTTTTT	TRBD2	NA	TRBV5-1	TRBJ2-2	17
CASSATAAGNQPQHF	TGTGCCAGTAGTGCGACAGCCGCGGGCAATCAGCCCCAGCATTTT	NA	NA	TRBV19	TRBJ1-5	15
CAWAGSPTDTQYF	TGTGCCTGGGCCGGGAGCCCGACAGATACGCAGTATTTT	NA	NA	TRBV30	TRBJ2-3	13
CASSHRTSAYTGELFF	TGTGCCAGCAGCCATCGAACGAGCGCCTACACCGGGGAGCTGTTTTTT	NA	NA	TRBV14	TRBJ2-2	16
CASSQRLAGPSSYEQYF	TGTGCCAGCAGCCAAAGGCTAGCGGGGCCAAGCTCCTACGAGCAGTACTTC	TRBD2	NA	TRBV16	TRBJ2-7	17
CSHWTSGSSRVNEQFF	TGCAGCCATTGGACTAGCGGGTCTTCCCGGGTGAATGAGCAGTTCTTC	TRBD2	once	TRBV29-1	TRBJ2-1	16
CASSGWRDYNEQFF	TGTGCCAGCAGTGGATGGCGGGATTACAATGAGCAGTTCTTC	NA	NA	TRBV27	TRBJ2-1	14
CATSREGQRGYTF	TGTGCCACCAGCAGAGAGGGTCAGCGCGGCTACACCTTC	NA	NA	TRBV15	TRBJ1-2	13
CASSDGTRENTGELFF	TGTGCCAGCAGCGATGGGACTAGGGAAAACACCGGGGAGCTGTTTTTT	TRBD2	few	TRBV9	TRBJ2-2	16
CAINESTGWGETQYF	TGTGCCATCAATGAGTCCACAGGGTGGGGAGAGACCCAGTACTTC	NA	once	TRBV10-3	TRBJ2-5	15
CASSVDRNQPQHF	TGCGCCAGCAGCGTTGACAGAAATCAGCCCCAGCATTTT	NA	once	TRBV5-1	TRBJ1-5	13
CATSRVGGRRAYEQYF	TGTGCCACCAGCAGAGTGGGAGGGCGGAGAGCCTACGAGCAGTACTTC	TRBD2	once	TRBV15	TRBJ2-7	16
CASSLLGRGPRRGGYTF	TGTGCCAGCAGCCTTTTGGGCAGGGGGCCCCGTCGAGGGGGCTACACCTTC	TRBD1	NA	TRBV14	TRBJ1-2	17
CASRSDRTSGYEQYF	TGTGCCAGCAGATCGGATAGGACTAGTGGCTACGAGCAGTACTTC	TRBD2	once	TRBV28	TRBJ2-7	15
CASSLGDQPQHF	TGTGCCAGCAGCTTAGGAGATCAGCCCCAGCATTTT	NA	NA	TRBV7-9	TRBJ1-5	12
CATLRTGGGEKLFF	TGTGCCACCCTACGGACAGGAGGTGGTGAAAAACTGTTTTTT	TRBD1	NA	TRBV19	TRBJ1-4	14
CASSFSGAGGPYEQYF	TGTGCCAGCAGTTTTAGTGGGGCGGGAGGGCCCTACGAGCAGTACTTC	TRBD2	NA	TRBV27	TRBJ2-7	16
CAWSLGGRANTQYF	TGTGCCTGGAGTCTTGGAGGGAGGGCAAATACGCAGTATTTT	TRBD2	NA	TRBV30	TRBJ2-3	14
CSDWTLSRYTEAFF	TGCAGCGACTGGACTCTATCGAGGTACACTGAAGCTTTCTTT	NA	NA	TRBV29-1	TRBJ1-1	14
CASSLSPPGQINQPQHF	TGTGCCAGCAGCTTAAGCCCACCGGGACAGATCAATCAGCCCCAGCATTTT	TRBD1	NA	TRBV7-3	TRBJ1-5	17
CASSDAGGDEQYF	TGTGCCAGCAGCGACGCGGGGGGAGACGAGCAGTACTTC	TRBD2	NA	TRBV6-1	TRBJ2-7	13
CASSPYRDSGNTIYF	TGTGCCAGTAGTCCATACAGGGACTCTGGAAACACCATATATTTT	NA	NA	TRBV19	TRBJ1-3	15
CASSLLQGSGANVLTF	TGTGCCAGCAGTTTACTACAGGGGAGTGGGGCCAACGTCCTGACTTTC	TRBD1	NA	TRBV27	TRBJ2-6	16
CASSVTSGSSYNEQFF	TGTGCCAGCAGCGTCACTAGCGGGAGCTCCTACAATGAGCAGTTCTTC	TRBD2	NA	TRBV9	TRBJ2-1	16